The rows below give T cell receptor beta chains drawn from one sample of a study of cytomegalovirus exposure and HLA in healthy donors. TCRdb's table, derived via immunoSEQ multiplex PCR, lists solely in-frame clones and lacks some. The listing contains 150,000 to 200,000 clones. Material: PBMCs. All receptors come from a man aged 25-45 years in good health and CMV-seronegative. CDR3s include the opening cysteine and the closing phenylalanine or tryptophan. D genes are given only for firm matches.

v_gene: TRBV5-1
j_gene: TRBJ1-3
d_gene: NA
CDR3aa: CASSFAGRSSGNTIYF
CDR3nt: TGCGCCAGCAGCTTTGCAGGTAGAAGCTCTGGAAACACCATATATTTT

v_gene: TRBV5-1
j_gene: TRBJ2-7
d_gene: TRBD2
CDR3aa: CASSLLGLAGVDEQYF
CDR3nt: TGCGCCAGCAGCTTATTGGGACTAGCGGGAGTTGACGAGCAGTACTTC

v_gene: TRBV11-2
j_gene: TRBJ2-5
d_gene: NA
CDR3aa: CASSFNLEETQYF
CDR3nt: TGTGCCAGCAGCTTTAACCTAGAGGAGACCCAGTACTTC

v_gene: TRBV4-3
j_gene: TRBJ2-4
d_gene: TRBD2
CDR3aa: CASSLGTSGSKNIQYF
CDR3nt: TGCGCCAGCAGCCTAGGGACTAGCGGGAGCAAAAACATTCAGTACTTC

v_gene: TRBV2
j_gene: TRBJ1-1
d_gene: NA
CDR3aa: CASNIQGNTEAFF
CDR3nt: TGTGCCAGCAACATACAGGGGAACACTGAAGCTTTCTTT

v_gene: TRBV6-4
j_gene: TRBJ2-3
d_gene: TRBD2
CDR3aa: CASSDALAGGPDTQYF
CDR3nt: TGTGCCAGCAGTGACGCTCTAGCGGGAGGGCCAGATACGCAGTATTTT

v_gene: TRBV7-2
j_gene: TRBJ1-5
d_gene: NA
CDR3aa: CASSARVGNQPQHF
CDR3nt: TGTGCCAGCAGCGCCAGGGTGGGCAATCAGCCCCAGCATTTT

v_gene: TRBV7-7
j_gene: TRBJ2-1
d_gene: TRBD2
CDR3aa: CASSLGTSGSNEQFF
CDR3nt: TGTGCCAGCAGCTTAGGGACTAGCGGGAGCAATGAGCAGTTCTTC

v_gene: TRBV19
j_gene: TRBJ1-2
d_gene: NA
CDR3aa: CASSIAGGLYGYTF
CDR3nt: TGTGCCAGTAGTATAGCCGGCGGTCTTTATGGCTACACCTTC

v_gene: TRBV19
j_gene: TRBJ1-4
d_gene: TRBD1
CDR3aa: CASMDRMTNEKLFF
CDR3nt: TGTGCCTCTATGGACAGGATGACTAATGAAAAACTGTTTTTT

v_gene: TRBV18
j_gene: TRBJ2-7
d_gene: TRBD2
CDR3aa: CASSSLAGGYEQYF
CDR3nt: TGTGCCAGCTCATCTCTAGCGGGAGGTTACGAGCAGTACTTC

v_gene: TRBV9
j_gene: TRBJ1-2
d_gene: TRBD1
CDR3aa: CASSSRTGSNYGYTF
CDR3nt: TGTGCCAGCAGCTCAAGGACAGGGTCGAACTATGGCTACACCTTC

v_gene: TRBV2
j_gene: TRBJ1-6
d_gene: NA
CDR3aa: CASIPEVDNSPLHF
CDR3nt: TGTGCCAGCATCCCGGAGGTAGACAATTCACCCCTCCACTTT

v_gene: TRBV19
j_gene: TRBJ1-2
d_gene: TRBD1
CDR3aa: CASSDRVSYGYTF
CDR3nt: TGTGCCAGTAGTGACAGGGTCTCTTATGGCTACACCTTC

v_gene: TRBV19
j_gene: TRBJ1-1
d_gene: TRBD1
CDR3aa: CASTIRTGGFPEAFF
CDR3nt: TGTGCCAGTACCATCCGGACAGGGGGGTTTCCTGAAGCTTTCTTT

v_gene: TRBV28
j_gene: TRBJ2-3
d_gene: NA
CDR3aa: CASMSGTDTQYF
CDR3nt: TGTGCCAGTATGAGCGGCACAGATACGCAGTATTTT

v_gene: TRBV23-1
j_gene: TRBJ2-1
d_gene: NA
CDR3aa: CASSHGINPNNEQFF
CDR3nt: TGCGCCAGCAGTCACGGTATCAACCCCAACAATGAGCAGTTCTTC

v_gene: TRBV6-1
j_gene: TRBJ2-1
d_gene: TRBD2
CDR3aa: CASSDTATSGRAGEQFF
CDR3nt: TGTGCCAGCAGTGACACGGCGACTAGCGGGAGGGCCGGTGAGCAGTTCTTC

v_gene: TRBV10-2
j_gene: TRBJ2-5
d_gene: TRBD2
CDR3aa: CASTGTTFQETQYF
CDR3nt: TGCGCCAGCACTGGGACTACCTTTCAAGAGACCCAGTACTTC

v_gene: TRBV6-5
j_gene: TRBJ2-1
d_gene: TRBD1
CDR3aa: CASRRPGQGYNEQFF
CDR3nt: TGTGCCAGCAGAAGACCGGGACAGGGTTACAATGAGCAGTTCTTC

v_gene: TRBV5-1
j_gene: TRBJ2-1
d_gene: NA
CDR3aa: CASLPLAGKYNEQFF
CDR3nt: TGCGCCAGCCTTCCCCTGGCAGGGAAATACAATGAGCAGTTCTTC

v_gene: TRBV6-5
j_gene: TRBJ1-3
d_gene: NA
CDR3aa: CASSPGSHSGNTIYF
CDR3nt: TGTGCCAGCAGTCCGGGATCACACTCTGGAAACACCATATACTTT

v_gene: TRBV6-5
j_gene: TRBJ2-5
d_gene: NA
CDR3aa: CASSTGVRETQYF
CDR3nt: TGTGCCAGCAGTACGGGGGTCCGGGAGACCCAGTACTTC